These 26 T cell receptor beta chains were all obtained from the same sample, sequenced in a study of CD8 T cells in ankylosing spondylitis. TCRdb recomputed calls from the 5' RACE reads with MiXCR, one row per CDR3 protein. The sample comprises 210,000 or so distinct CDR3 sequences, around 24% of which are singletons, and 5% to 8% rests with the top ten. The source material was blood, either unsorted or a sorted T cell fraction (not recorded which). Receptor source: a male donor with ankylosing spondylitis or in good health (not recorded which).

This chain uses TRBV27 with TRBJ1-2, with TRBD1 matching over 7 bases. Germline values: CDR1 MNHEY, CDR2 SMNVEV (reference sequence). The CDR3 runs to 12 residues. V dropped 10 bases and J dropped 2; count of bases not matched to a gene: 4. The CDR3 DNA is TGTGCCACTCCGGGACAGAACTATGGCTACACCTTC. Residues: CATPGQNYGYTF.

This clonotype was seen at least ten times. The chain combines TRBV20-1 with TRBJ2-3, with TRBD2 matching 9 bases. After removal of 3 bases from V and 8 bases from J, the junction contained 9 bases not matched to a gene. Germline V lookup: CDR1 DFQATT, CDR2 SNEGSKA (reference sequence). The CDR3 runs to 14 residues. The CDR3 region is CSARPSGRRGTQYF. Written as DNA, the CDR3 is TGCAGTGCTAGGCCCAGCGGGAGGAGGGGTACGCAGTATTTT.

The V and J genes are TRBV6-4 and TRBJ2-3; 10 bases map to TRBD1. After removal of 2 bases from V and 2 bases from J, the junction contained 1 base not matched to a gene. Per germline, CDR1 MRHNA and CDR2 SNTAGT. CDR3 length: 15 amino acids. The CDR3 region has the DNA TGTGCCAGCAGTGACGGGACAGGGGCCACAGATACGCAGTATTTT. Translated: CASSDGTGATDTQYF.

The V call is TRBV7-9, the J call TRBJ1-1, with no clear D. CDR1 and CDR2 (germline): SEHNR, FQNEAQ (reference sequence). The CDR3 is 15 amino acids. Trimming pared 1 base from V and 1 base from J, leaving 10 bases between. The CDR3 nucleotides are TGTGCCAGCAGCTTAGGAGGAGTCCCGAACACTGAAGCTTTCTTT. Protein product: CASSLGGVPNTEAFF.

At least ten counts were recorded for this clonotype. This rearrangement joins TRBV11-2 to TRBJ1-2; D possibly corresponds to TRBD1 (6 bases). Germline V gene data show CDR1 as SGHAT and CDR2 as FQNNGV. Trimming pared 1 base from V and 4 bases from J, leaving 13 bases between. This CDR3 has 15 residues. The CDR3 reads CASSLGRTVPYGYTF. The CDR3 coding sequence is TGTGCCAGCAGCTTAGGACGGACAGTACCCTATGGCTACACCTTC.

This clonotype was seen at least ten times. This chain links TRBV5-1 with TRBJ2-5; D is possibly TRBD1 (6 bases). Trimming cost V 1 base and J 2 bases, with 9 bases left between them. CDR1 is SGHRS and CDR2 is YFSETQ in the germline V gene. This CDR3 has 14 amino acids. The CDR3 DNA reads as TGCGCCAGCAGCTTGACAGGGCTTCAAGAGACCCAGTACTTC. Protein: CASSLTGLQETQYF.

This clonotype occurred many times. This chain links TRBV20-1 with TRBJ1-6, with 10 bases aligning to TRBD1. The CDR3 is 14 residues long. With V trimmed by 6 bases and J by 9 bases, 8 bases remained unmatched. From germline, CDR1 is DFQATT and CDR2 SNEGSKA (reference sequence). This CDR3 is CSASSGQGVSPLHF. The CDR3 DNA is TGCAGTGCCTCCTCCGGACAGGGGGTTTCACCCCTCCACTTT.

The chain carries TRBV20-1 and TRBJ1-2, with D perhaps matching TRBD1 (5 bases). The CDR3 runs to 14 residues. Germline values: CDR1 DFQATT, CDR2 SNEGSKA (reference sequence). Trimming shortened V by 8 bases and J by 8 bases, and 24 bases separated the two germline ends. CDR3 protein: CSQLRDRVLGGYTF. The CDR3 coding sequence is TGCAGTCAACTCCGGGACCGAGTTCTCGGCGGCTACACCTTC.

This clonotype was counted only a few times. The chain couples TRBV29-1 to TRBJ2-5, with 9 nucleotides matching TRBD1. Germline V gene lookup returns CDR1 SQVTM and CDR2 ANQGSEA. V lost 4 bases and J lost 5; bases outside the gene matches: 5. This CDR3 has 13 residues. The CDR3 loop is CSVGETGGETQYF. In DNA form, the CDR3 reads TGCAGCGTTGGCGAGACAGGGGGGGAGACCCAGTACTTC.

This clonotype was seen ten or more times. CDR3 sequence (DNA): TGTGCCAGCAGCTCAACAGGCGTTCAAGAGACCCAGTACTTC. It codes for CASSSTGVQETQYF. The J gene is TRBJ2-5, the V gene TRBV7-2; tentative D call: TRBD1 (5 bases). Germline CDR1 reads SGHTA; CDR2 reads FQGNSA. The CDR3 runs 14 residues. V was shortened by 4 bases and J by 2 bases, with 11 bases between the two germline ends.

J is TRBJ2-7 and V is TRBV20-1, with D maybe TRBD1 (5 bases). The germline CDR1 and CDR2 sequences are DFQATT and SNEGSKA (reference sequence). CDR3 length: 14 amino acids. The V and J ends lost 3 bases and 5 bases respectively, with 17 bases between them. CDR3 region: CSARGRRWGDEQYF. The CDR3 DNA reads TGCAGTGCTAGGGGTCGTCGCTGGGGCGACGAGCAGTACTTC.

The rearrangement uses TRBV5-5 and TRBJ2-1, with 8 bases aligning to TRBD2. Germline assignment: CDR1 SGHKS and CDR2 YYEKEE (reference sequence). This CDR3 comprises 16 residues. After removal of 4 bases from V and 4 bases from J, the junction contained 10 bases not matched to a gene. CDR3 protein: CASSLPGVAGYNEQFF. In DNA form, the CDR3 reads TGTGCCAGCAGCCTGCCGGGGGTAGCGGGGTACAATGAGCAGTTCTTC.

This clonotype was seen at least ten times. The gene calls are TRBV5-1 and TRBJ2-2; tentatively, D is TRBD1 (5 bases). Germline V gene data show CDR1 as SGHRS and CDR2 as YFSETQ. V lost 3 bases to trimming and J lost 0 bases, with 12 bases between them. The length of the CDR3 is 16 residues. CDR3 residues: CASSSAGIPNTGELFF. CDR3 sequence (DNA): TGCGCCAGCAGCTCCGCAGGGATTCCGAACACCGGGGAGCTGTTTTTT. Variable domain in full (rest from reference TRBV5-1 and TRBJ2-2): KAGVTQTPRYLIKTRGQQVTLSCSPISGHRSVSWYQQTPGQGLQFLFEYFSETQRNKGNFPGRFSGRQFSNSRSEMNVSTLELGDSALYLCASSSAGIPNTGELFFGEGSRLTVL.

The V and J genes are TRBV6-5 and TRBJ1-2; D gene ambiguous. This CDR3 has 12 amino acids. Deletions cut 8 bases from V and 6 bases from J, with 13 bases between. Per the germline V gene, CDR1 is MNHEY and CDR2 is SVGAGI. In DNA, the CDR3 is TGTGCCAGCGCAACCAGCCGGGATGGCTACACCTTC. It translates to CASATSRDGYTF.

The chain combines TRBV7-3 with TRBJ2-3; 14 positions agree with TRBD2. The CDR3 has 17 residues. Germline V gene lookup returns CDR1 SGHTA and CDR2 FQGTGA. Unmatched junction bases numbered 9, after V lost 5 bases and J lost 5 bases. CDR3 sequence reads: CASSPGTSGSAIDTQYF. CDR3 DNA: TGTGCCAGCAGCCCCGGGACTAGCGGGAGCGCGATAGATACGCAGTATTTT.

Ten or more counts support this clonotype. The rearrangement uses TRBV29-1 and TRBJ1-1; 8 positions agree with TRBD1. The CDR3 has 13 residues. The V segment lost 7 bases and the J segment 1 base; nucleotides outside the gene matches: 5. Per the germline V gene, CDR1 is SQVTM and CDR2 is ANQGSEA. CDR3 sequence reads: CSAADRANTEAFF. Here the CDR3 DNA reads TGCAGCGCCGCGGACAGGGCGAACACTGAAGCTTTCTTT.

This clonotype came up once. J is TRBJ2-7 and V is TRBV7-9; possibly TRBD1 for D (6 bases). The V and J ends lost 0 bases and 0 bases respectively, with 12 bases between them. The germline V gene encodes CDR1 SEHNR and CDR2 FQNEAQ (reference sequence). This CDR3 spans 16 amino acids. This CDR3 is CASSLAGGKSSYEQYF. CDR3 sequence (DNA): TGTGCCAGCAGCTTAGCAGGGGGTAAGAGCTCCTACGAGCAGTACTTC. The full variable domain, rest sourced from reference TRBV7-9 and TRBJ2-7, is DTGVSQNPRHKITKRGQNVTFRCDPISEHNRLYWYRQTLGQGPEFLTYFQNEAQLEKSRLLSDRFSAERPKGSFSTLEIQRTEQGDSAMYLCASSLAGGKSSYEQYFGPGTRLTVT.

CDR3 in amino acids: CASSHPRTSGNTIYF. CDR3 sequence (DNA): TGTGCCAGCAGCCACCCCCGGACCTCTGGAAACACCATATATTTT. V gene TRBV3-1 combines with J gene TRBJ1-3; D uncertain. This CDR3 region has 15 residues. Trimming left V 3 bases short and J 0 bases short, with 9 bases between. The germline CDR1 and CDR2 sequences are LGHDT and YNNKEL (reference sequence). Supplemented by reference TRBV3-1 and TRBJ1-3, the full variable domain reads DTAVSQTPKYLVTQMGNDKSIKCEQNLGHDTMYWYKQDSKKFLKIMFSYNNKELIINETVPNRFSPKSPDKAHLNLHINSLELGDSAVYFCASSHPRTSGNTIYFGEGSWLTVV.

V and J are TRBV6-5 and TRBJ1-1; tentative D call: TRBD1 (5 bases). This CDR3 is 12 amino acids long. The V end lost 2 bases, the J end lost 10 bases, and 11 bases lay between the germline ends. In germline, CDR1 is MNHEY, CDR2 SVGAGI. CDR3 sequence (DNA): TGTGCCAGCAGTTACGAGGATGGGGCAGCTTTCTTT. This gives the protein CASSYEDGAAFF.

This clonotype was seen ten or more times. The gene calls are TRBV11-2 and TRBJ1-2, with D uncertain. Deletions cut 1 base from V and 10 bases from J, with 10 bases between. The CDR3 consists of 12 residues. Germline V gene data show CDR1 as SGHAT and CDR2 as FQNNGV. DNA for the CDR3: TGTGCCAGCAGCTTAGGCTCATGGGACTACACCTTC. This sequence encodes CASSLGSWDYTF.

This clonotype was picked up many times. The CDR3 region has the DNA TGTGCCACCAGTGAGCTTACAGGAGACAATGAGCAGTTCTTC. It yields the protein CATSELTGDNEQFF. J is TRBJ2-1 and V is TRBV24-1, with TRBD1 as a possible D gene (5 bases). Germline V gene sequence: CDR1 KGHDR, CDR2 SFDVKD. CDR3 length: 14 amino acids. Trimming removed 4 bases from V and 5 bases from J, with 11 bases in between.

This clonotype was found a few times. The V gene is TRBV5-1, the J gene TRBJ2-3; D is ambiguous. CDR1 and CDR2 from the germline V gene are SGHRS and YFSETQ. The ends were cut back, 2 bases at V and 0 bases at J, with 10 bases in the middle. The CDR3 has 15 amino acids. The CDR3 bases are TGCGCCAGCAGCTTTAAGGGTTCTAGCACAGATACGCAGTATTTT. This encodes CASSFKGSSTDTQYF.

This clonotype was seen more than once but under ten times. J is TRBJ2-2 and V is TRBV5-1, with 8 bases lining up with TRBD1. The V gene end was trimmed by 4 bases and the J gene end by 0 bases; junction bases not matched to a gene: 5. CDR3 length: 16 amino acids. The germline CDR1 and CDR2 sequences are SGHRS and YFSETQ. CDR3 nucleotides: TGCGCCAGCAGCAAAGGGGACAGGACGAACACCGGGGAGCTGTTTTTT. Amino acid sequence: CASSKGDRTNTGELFF.

The chain couples TRBV6-1 to TRBJ1-1; D perhaps matches TRBD1 (5 bases). This CDR3 is built from 13 residues. Germline V gene lookup returns CDR1 MNHNS and CDR2 SASEGT. Trimming left V 6 bases short and J 4 bases short, with 12 bases between. The CDR3 nucleotides read TGTGCCAGCAGAGCGGACATAATCACTGAAGCTTTCTTT. Protein sequence: CASRADIITEAFF.

This clonotype was seen repeatedly, ten times or more. This chain joins TRBV3-1 and TRBJ2-3, with D maybe TRBD2 (6 bases). Deletions cut 4 bases from V and 4 bases from J, with 24 bases between. CDR1 and CDR2 (germline): LGHDT, YNNKEL (reference sequence). The CDR3 spans 18 residues. CDR3 residues: CASSPDPGGRGSPDTQYF. DNA of the CDR3: TGTGCCAGCAGCCCGGATCCCGGAGGGCGAGGGTCCCCAGATACGCAGTATTTT.

This clonotype was observed at least ten times. This chain uses TRBV29-1 with TRBJ1-3; D is possibly TRBD1 (6 bases). Germline-derived CDR1 and CDR2 are SQVTM and ANQGSEA. The ends were cut back, 0 bases at V and 4 bases at J, with 7 bases in the middle. The length of the CDR3 is 13 residues. CDR3 residues: CSVEETGGNTIYF. The CDR3, as DNA: TGCAGCGTTGAAGAGACAGGCGGAAACACCATATATTTT.